Below are 27 T cell receptor beta chains sequenced from a single sample in a study of blood T cell repertoires in COVID-19. Assay: immunoSEQ multiplex PCR; the TCRdb copy retains only in-frame clones and omits some. In the table there are some 120,000 clones, 75% to 90% of which are singletons. Source material: peripheral blood. The receptors here all came from a woman older than 75 with COVID-19, enrolled during active disease.

V is TRBV6-9 and J is TRBJ2-7; the D is unclear. The CDR3 length is 13 residues. The V gene's germline CDR1 is MNHGY and CDR2 SVAAGI. V was cut by 8 bases and J by 3 bases, with 14 bases left in between. The CDR3 region is CASAMAEIYEQYF. CDR3 sequence (DNA): TGTGCCAGCGCTATGGCGGAGATCTACGAGCAGTACTTC.

The rearrangement joins TRBV11-2 to TRBJ2-7, with a possible D match to TRBD2 (7 bases). CDR3 length equals 16 residues. Trimming removed 5 bases from V and 2 bases from J, with 19 bases in between. Germline V CDR1 and CDR2: SGHAT, FQNNGV. This CDR3 is CASSHGRGLAAYEQYF. The DNA for the CDR3 is TGTGCCAGCAGCCACGGGCGGGGGCTGGCGGCCTACGAGCAGTACTTC.

This clone was counted between two and nine times. CDR3 DNA sequence: TGTGCCAGCAGCTCCATGGACAGGGGGACCCAGTACTTC. Its protein product is CASSSMDRGTQYF. The chain joins TRBV7-9 to TRBJ2-5, with 9 positions matching TRBD1. Germline V gene lookup returns CDR1 SEHNR and CDR2 FQNEAQ (reference sequence). The CDR3 has 13 amino acids. The junction had 4 bases not matched to a gene; V was cut back by 4 bases and J by 7 bases.

The chain uses TRBV7-7 and TRBJ2-7; 14 nucleotides line up with TRBD2. After removal of 4 bases from V and 10 bases from J, the junction contained 9 bases not matched to a gene. Germline loops: CDR1 SSHAT, CDR2 FNYEAQ (reference sequence). The CDR3 length is 15 residues. In DNA, the CDR3 is TGTGCCAGCAGCTCGGGACTAGCGGGAGACAATCCCCAGTACTTC. Protein sequence: CASSSGLAGDNPQYF.

The gene calls are TRBV7-2 and TRBJ2-2, with D maybe TRBD2 (5 bases). This CDR3 region has 13 residues. CDR1 and CDR2 (germline): SGHTA, FQGNSA. Trimming left V 7 bases short and J 7 bases short, with 13 bases between. The CDR3 nucleotides read TGTGCCAGCACGCGACCGGGAAACGGGGAGCTGTTTTTT. Its translation: CASTRPGNGELFF.

The V gene is TRBV15, the J gene TRBJ2-2; TRBD2 might be the D (7 bases). The germline V gene encodes CDR1 LNHNV and CDR2 YYDKDF (reference sequence). The CDR3 sequence is 15 residues long. Trimming left V 0 bases short and J 5 bases short, with 10 bases between. The CDR3 sequence: CATSRDGGLTGELFF. CDR3 nucleotide sequence: TGTGCCACCAGCAGAGACGGGGGGCTTACCGGGGAGCTGTTTTTT.

The chain has TRBV9 and TRBJ2-1; 9 bases are a match to TRBD2. This CDR3 is 18 amino acids long. The germline V gene encodes CDR1 SGDLS and CDR2 YYNGEE. V was clipped by 0 bases and J by 3 bases; unmatched bases: 10. The CDR3 here is CASSVGQGGAGGYNEQFF. The CDR3 DNA reads as TGTGCCAGCAGCGTAGGGCAGGGGGGAGCGGGAGGCTACAATGAGCAGTTCTTC.

As DNA, the CDR3 is TGTGCCATCACGCCGGGTACGAACACTGAAGCTTTCTTT. This gives the protein CAITPGTNTEAFF. The chain couples TRBV10-3 to TRBJ1-1, with D hard to call. The ends were cut back, 7 bases at V and 1 base at J, with 10 bases in the middle. The CDR3 has 13 amino acids. Germline V lookup: CDR1 ENHRY, CDR2 SYGVKD.

The genes are TRBV6-1 and TRBJ2-1, with D perhaps matching TRBD1 (5 bases). The CDR3 contains 21 residues. CDR1 and CDR2 from the germline V gene are MNHNS and SASEGT. The V end was cut by 1 base, the J end by 4 bases, with 29 bases between. The CDR3 sequence: CASSEEIRVPGHLSSYNEQFF. The CDR3 region has the DNA TGTGCCAGCAGTGAAGAAATTAGGGTACCAGGACACCTAAGCTCTTACAATGAGCAGTTCTTC.

The CDR3 reads CASMLARNTEAFF. CDR3 sequence (DNA): TGTGCCAGCATGCTCGCCAGGAACACTGAAGCTTTCTTT. The chain joins TRBV12-3 or TRBV12-4 to TRBJ1-1, with D uncertain. The CDR3 consists of 13 residues. With 7 bases removed from V and 1 base from J, the gap between germline ends came to 10 bases.

This chain connects TRBV5-1 to TRBJ1-3; TRBD1 agrees at 7 bases. The germline V gene has CDR1 SGHRS and CDR2 YFSETQ. The CDR3 sequence is 14 residues long. V lost 0 bases to trimming and J lost 7 bases; unmatched junction nucleotides: 4. CDR3 region: CASSLGQGSNTIYF. Here the CDR3 DNA reads TGCGCCAGCAGCTTGGGACAGGGTAGTAACACCATATATTTT.

The gene calls are TRBV6-5 and TRBJ2-5; TRBD1 aligns across 7 bases. Germline loops: CDR1 MNHEY, CDR2 SVGAGI. The CDR3 runs to 12 residues. The junction had 2 bases not matched to a gene; V was cut back by 7 bases and J by 3 bases. The CDR3: CASTGTEETQYF. The CDR3 DNA reads as TGTGCCAGCACGGGGACAGAAGAGACCCAGTACTTC.

The chain carries TRBV5-1 and TRBJ1-3; D remains unclear. The CDR3 runs 16 residues. The V gene lost 3 bases and the J gene lost 2 bases, with 15 bases spanning the gap. Per the germline V gene, CDR1 is SGHRS and CDR2 is YFSETQ. The CDR3 sequence: CASSSRESSTGNTIYF. The CDR3 DNA follows: TGCGCCAGCAGCTCCCGGGAGAGTTCAACTGGAAACACCATATATTTT.

V usage is TRBV7-2 and J usage is TRBJ2-7; 9 nucleotides match TRBD2. The CDR3 runs to 16 residues. Looked up from germline, CDR1 is SGHTA and CDR2 is FQGNSA. Unmatched junction bases numbered 5, after V lost 0 bases and J lost 2 bases. The CDR3: CASSLAAGGMAYEQYF. CDR3 sequence (DNA): TGTGCCAGCAGCTTAGCAGCGGGAGGCATGGCCTACGAGCAGTACTTC.

This chain links TRBV7-9 with TRBJ1-2, with 7 bases fitting TRBD1. The V segment lost 2 bases and the J segment 7 bases; nucleotides outside the gene matches: 4. This CDR3 comprises 13 residues. Germline V CDR1 and CDR2: SEHNR, FQNEAQ (reference sequence). The CDR3 region has the DNA TGTGCCAGCAGCTTACCCGACAGGGCTGGCTACACCTTC. Protein: CASSLPDRAGYTF.

The J gene is TRBJ2-3, the V gene TRBV25-1, with D possibly being TRBD2 (5 bases). There are 17 residues in the CDR3. In germline, CDR1 is MGHDK, CDR2 SYGVNS. Trimming removed 2 bases from V and 4 bases from J, with 19 bases in between. The CDR3 is CASSESRGRRIADTQYF. The DNA for the CDR3 is TGTGCCAGCAGTGAAAGCCGCGGACGGAGGATCGCAGATACGCAGTATTTT.

V usage is TRBV2 and J usage is TRBJ2-1; 7 bases align to TRBD2. The CDR3 length is 13 residues. Germline V gives CDR1 SNHLY, CDR2 FYNNEI. J lost 4 bases, V lost 8 bases, and 5 bases had no gene match. The CDR3 here is CASRDYQYNEQFF. The CDR3 DNA follows: TGTGCCAGCCGGGACTACCAATACAATGAGCAGTTCTTC.

V usage is TRBV18 and J usage is TRBJ1-4; unclear D gene. V was cut by 2 bases and J by 1 base, with 11 bases left in between. This CDR3 has 16 amino acids. Per germline, CDR1 KGHSH and CDR2 LQKENI. CDR3: CASSPMRQKTNEKLFF. CDR3 coding DNA: TGTGCCAGCTCACCAATGCGGCAGAAAACTAATGAAAAACTGTTTTTT.

The chain links TRBV19 to TRBJ2-1; 7 positions match TRBD2. The CDR3 consists of 14 residues. Germline V gene lookup returns CDR1 LNHDA and CDR2 SQIVND (reference sequence). J gave up 6 bases and V 9 bases, and 11 bases lay outside the gene matches. DNA for the CDR3: TGTGCCAGCCTTCCGGGGGGTAGCGGCAATGAGCAGTTCTTC. Translated, it gives CASLPGGSGNEQFF.

The chain couples TRBV27 to TRBJ2-1; 9 bases align to TRBD1. This CDR3 has 15 residues. Germline CDR1 reads MNHEY; CDR2 reads SMNVEV (reference sequence). Trimming at V came to 7 bases and at J to 7 bases, leaving 11 bases not matched to a gene. The CDR3 region is CASTVRGTGSNEQFF. Here the CDR3 DNA reads TGTGCCAGCACCGTAAGAGGGACAGGGTCTAATGAGCAGTTCTTC.

The gene calls are TRBV5-6 and TRBJ2-5; D gene uncertain. CDR3 length: 13 amino acids. From germline, CDR1 is SGHDT and CDR2 YYEEEE. Trimming stripped 1 base from V and 2 bases from J, with 6 bases between. This CDR3 is CASSLQVQETQYF. The CDR3 DNA reads as TGTGCCAGCAGCTTGCAGGTTCAAGAGACCCAGTACTTC. The variable domain in full, completed from reference TRBV5-6 and TRBJ2-5, reads DAGVTQSPTHLIKTRGQQVTLRCSPKSGHDTVSWYQQALGQGPQFIFQYYEEEERQRGNFPDRFSGHQFPNYSSELNVNALLLGDSALYLCASSLQVQETQYFGPGTRLLVL.

The chain recombines TRBV9 with TRBJ1-1; TRBD1 might be the D (5 bases). This CDR3 is built from 15 residues. V gave up 1 base and J gave up 5 bases, with 15 bases separating them. Germline CDR1 and CDR2: SGDLS and YYNGEE. The CDR3 bases are TGTGCCAGCAGCGTAAAAGGAGGGGCGAATACTGAAGCTTTCTTT. Its protein is CASSVKGGANTEAFF. Complete variable domain (other parts from reference TRBV9 and TRBJ1-1): DSGVTQTPKHLITATGQRVTLRCSPRSGDLSVYWYQQSLDQGLQFLIQYYNGEERAKGNILERFSAQQFPDLHSELNLSSLELGDSALYFCASSVKGGANTEAFFGQGTRLTVV.

The chain couples TRBV25-1 to TRBJ2-1, with 7 positions matching TRBD1. V was pared by 4 bases and J by 10 bases, with 1 base of the junction left unmatched. This CDR3 region has 11 residues. Germline V gives CDR1 MGHDK, CDR2 SYGVNS. In DNA form, the CDR3 reads TGTGCCAGCAGTGCGACAGGGGAGCAGTTCTTC. It specifies CASSATGEQFF. Combining the CDR3 with reference TRBV25-1 and TRBJ2-1 gives the whole variable domain EADIYQTPRYLVIGTGKKITLECSQTMGHDKMYWYQQDPGMELHLIHYSYGVNSTEKGDLSSESTVSRIRTEHFPLTLESARPSHTSQYLCASSATGEQFFGPGTRLTVL.

The V gene is TRBV5-6, the J gene TRBJ2-5; D might be TRBD1 (5 bases). This CDR3 has 15 amino acids. V lost 2 bases and J lost 2, with 13 bases in between. The germline V gene has CDR1 SGHDT and CDR2 YYEEEE. The CDR3: CASSFLVGDQETQYF. The CDR3 DNA reads TGTGCCAGCAGCTTTTTGGTAGGGGATCAAGAGACCCAGTACTTC.

This clone was recorded only once. The V and J genes are TRBV4-2 and TRBJ1-4; TRBD1 might be the D (6 bases). Trimming took off 3 bases at V and 5 bases at J, with 7 bases between the two ends. The CDR3 covers 13 residues. The germline V gene encodes CDR1 LGHNA and CDR2 YNFKEQ. CDR3 sequence: CASSQDRNEKLFF. Here the CDR3 DNA reads TGTGCCAGCAGCCAGGACAGAAATGAAAAACTGTTTTTT.

V usage is TRBV15 and J usage is TRBJ2-7; 9 bases are a match to TRBD1. Per germline, CDR1 LNHNV and CDR2 YYDKDF (reference sequence). Trimming at V came to 7 bases and at J to 2 bases, leaving 3 bases not matched to a gene. The CDR3 covers 13 residues. CDR3 DNA sequence: TGTGCCACCACCGGGACAGGGCCCTACGAGCAGTACTTC. This encodes CATTGTGPYEQYF.

The chain recombines TRBV2 with TRBJ2-7; 9 bases match TRBD2. Germline lookup yields CDR1 SNHLY and CDR2 FYNNEI. The CDR3 has 15 amino acids. Losses at the gene ends were 7 bases for V and 4 bases for J; bases not matched to a gene: 11. The CDR3 loop reads CASKALAGRSYEQYF. In DNA form, the CDR3 reads TGTGCCAGCAAAGCTCTAGCGGGACGATCTTACGAGCAGTACTTC. The entire variable domain, with the rest obtained from reference TRBV2 and TRBJ2-7, is as follows: EPEVTQTPSHQVTQMGQEVILRCVPISNHLYFYWYRQILGQKVEFLVSFYNNEISEKSEIFDDQFSVERPDGSNFTLKIRSTKLEDSAMYFCASKALAGRSYEQYFGPGTRLTVT.